These 11 T cell receptor beta chains were sequenced from one sample in a study of T cell changes during pregnancy in multiple sclerosis. Generated by immunoSEQ multiplex PCR, the TCRdb table keeps only in-frame clones and is missing some. The table lists around 40,000 clones, around nine tenths of them singletons. This sample comprised CD4+ T cells from peripheral blood mononuclear cells, obtained in the first trimester of pregnancy. The receptors come from a female donor in good health, enrolled as a control in a pregnancy study.

This clone was observed a single time. The rearrangement joins TRBV7-2 to TRBJ2-2, with a tentative D call TRBD1 (5 bases). The CDR3 runs to 16 residues. Trimming pared 5 bases from V and 4 bases from J, leaving 17 bases between. Germline values: CDR1 SGHTA, CDR2 FQGNSA. The CDR3 here is CASSQAHLGLTGELFF. The CDR3 nucleotides read TGTGCCAGCAGCCAGGCCCATCTGGGGCTCACCGGGGAGCTGTTTTTT.

The V gene is TRBV7-2, the J gene TRBJ1-1; D is ambiguous. Per the germline V gene, CDR1 is SGHTA and CDR2 is FQGNSA. Deletions cut 7 bases from V and 5 bases from J, with 8 bases between. The CDR3 length is 11 residues. The CDR3 spells CASTPLTEAFF. The CDR3 region has the DNA TGTGCCAGCACCCCTTTAACTGAAGCTTTCTTT.

CDR3 DNA sequence: TGCGCCAGCAGCTTCCGCGGGTTTTCCTACGAGCAGTACTTC. Encoded protein: CASSFRGFSYEQYF. The chain recombines TRBV5-1 with TRBJ2-7; TRBD2 might be the D (5 bases). CDR3 length: 14 residues. V lost 2 bases to trimming and J lost 1 base, with 10 bases between them. The V gene's germline CDR1 is SGHRS and CDR2 YFSETQ.

The chain has TRBV4-3 and TRBJ2-4, with TRBD2 identical over 14 bases. CDR1 LGHNA and CDR2 YSLEER come from the germline V gene. This CDR3 contains 19 residues. Trimming at V came to 1 base and at J to 3 bases, leaving 8 bases not matched to a gene. The CDR3 DNA is TGCGCCAGCAGCCAAGGACTAGCGGGGGGGCTACAGGTCAAAAACATTCAGTACTTC. This translates into CASSQGLAGGLQVKNIQYF.

V is TRBV6-4 and J is TRBJ2-3, with D tentatively TRBD2 (7 bases). The CDR3 runs 14 residues. CDR1 and CDR2 (germline): MRHNA, SNTAGT. With 2 bases removed from V and 4 bases from J, the gap between germline ends came to 10 bases. The CDR3 DNA reads TGTGCCAGCAGTGACGGGGGGGCACCAGATACGCAGTATTTT. Protein product: CASSDGGAPDTQYF.

The gene calls are TRBV7-2 and TRBJ2-5; no clear D gene. V gave up 5 bases and J gave up 1 base, with 20 bases separating them. This CDR3 is built from 17 residues. Looked up from germline, CDR1 is SGHTA and CDR2 is FQGNSA. The CDR3 spells CASSKLGRYSSQETQYF. The CDR3 DNA is TGTGCCAGCAGCAAACTGGGTAGATACAGTAGCCAAGAGACCCAGTACTTC.

The CDR3 loop reads CASSPTGRLNYGYTF. CDR3 bases: TGTGCCAGCTCACCGACAGGGCGTCTTAACTATGGCTACACCTTC. This chain uses TRBV18 with TRBJ1-2, with 7 nucleotides matching TRBD1. This CDR3 region has 15 residues. CDR1 and CDR2 (germline): KGHSH, LQKENI. V gave up 3 bases and J gave up 1 base; unmatched junction bases: 5.

This chain connects TRBV2 to TRBJ1-6; D is unclear. CDR3 length: 13 amino acids. Looked up from germline, CDR1 is SNHLY and CDR2 is FYNNEI. CDR3 amino acids: CATFERYNSPLHF. The CDR3 DNA sequence: TGTGCGACCTTTGAGCGGTATAATTCACCCCTCCACTTT. Full variable domain (missing parts from reference TRBV2 and TRBJ1-6): EPEVTQTPSHQVTQMGQEVILRCVPISNHLYFYWYRQILGQKVEFLVSFYNNEISEKSEIFDDQFSVERPDGSNFTLKIRSTKLEDSAMYFCATFERYNSPLHFGNGTRLTVT.

The J gene is TRBJ1-1, the V gene TRBV7-6; TRBD1 aligns across 7 bases. Germline CDR1 SGHVS, CDR2 FNYEAQ. This CDR3 region has 15 residues. V shed 5 bases, J shed 0 bases, and the junction held 6 bases outside the gene matches. The CDR3 nucleotides read TGTGCCAGCAGCAAACAGGGGCGGGTGAACACTGAAGCTTTCTTT. This gives the protein CASSKQGRVNTEAFF.

The chain recombines TRBV18 with TRBJ1-1, with TRBD1 matching 8 bases. With 2 bases clipped from V and 6 bases from J, the junction kept 2 bases outside the gene matches. CDR1 is KGHSH and CDR2 is LQKENI in the germline V gene. The CDR3 consists of 13 residues. Written as DNA, the CDR3 is TGTGCCAGCTCACCAAACAGGGGGTCTGAAGCTTTCTTT. This encodes CASSPNRGSEAFF.

In its sample, this clone was seen once. The V call is TRBV20-1, the J call TRBJ1-3; D is uncertain. Germline loops: CDR1 DFQATT, CDR2 SNEGSKA (reference sequence). This CDR3 contains 11 residues. Trimming cost V 6 bases and J 6 bases, with 9 bases left between them. In DNA, the CDR3 is TGCAGTGCCGTTTTGGCAAACACCATATATTTT. Protein: CSAVLANTIYF.